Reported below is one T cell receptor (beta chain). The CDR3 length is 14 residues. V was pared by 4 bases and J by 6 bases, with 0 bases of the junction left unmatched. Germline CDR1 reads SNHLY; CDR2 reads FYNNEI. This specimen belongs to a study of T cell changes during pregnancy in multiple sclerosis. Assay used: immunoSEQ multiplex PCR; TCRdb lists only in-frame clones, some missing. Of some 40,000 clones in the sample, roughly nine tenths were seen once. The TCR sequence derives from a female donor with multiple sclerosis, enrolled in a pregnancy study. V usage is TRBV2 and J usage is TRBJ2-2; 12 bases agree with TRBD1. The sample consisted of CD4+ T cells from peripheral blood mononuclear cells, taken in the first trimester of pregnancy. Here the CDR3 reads CASSGDRGPGELFF. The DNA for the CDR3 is TGTGCCAGCAGTGGGGACAGGGGGCCCGGGGAGCTGTTTTTT.